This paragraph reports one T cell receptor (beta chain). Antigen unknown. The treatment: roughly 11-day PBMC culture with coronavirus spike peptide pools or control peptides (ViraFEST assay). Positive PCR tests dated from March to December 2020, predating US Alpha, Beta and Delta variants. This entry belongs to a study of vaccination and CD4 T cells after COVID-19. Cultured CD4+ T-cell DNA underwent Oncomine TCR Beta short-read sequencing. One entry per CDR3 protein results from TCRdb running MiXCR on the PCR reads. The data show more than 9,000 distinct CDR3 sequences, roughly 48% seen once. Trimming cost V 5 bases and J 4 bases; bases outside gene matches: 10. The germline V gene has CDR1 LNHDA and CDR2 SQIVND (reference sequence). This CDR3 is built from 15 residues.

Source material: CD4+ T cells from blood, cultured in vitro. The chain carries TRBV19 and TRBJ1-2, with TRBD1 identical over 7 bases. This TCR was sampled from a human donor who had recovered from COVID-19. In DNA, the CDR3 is TGTGCCAGTAGTTTCCGGGACAGATACTTCTATGGCTACACCTTC. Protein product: CASSFRDRYFYGYTF. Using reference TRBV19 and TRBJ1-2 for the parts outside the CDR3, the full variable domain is DGGITQSPKYLFRKEGQNVTLSCEQNLNHDAMYWYRQDPGQGLRLIYYSQIVNDFQKGDIAEGYSVSREKKESFPLTVTSAQKNPTAFYLCASSFRDRYFYGYTFGSGTRLTVV.